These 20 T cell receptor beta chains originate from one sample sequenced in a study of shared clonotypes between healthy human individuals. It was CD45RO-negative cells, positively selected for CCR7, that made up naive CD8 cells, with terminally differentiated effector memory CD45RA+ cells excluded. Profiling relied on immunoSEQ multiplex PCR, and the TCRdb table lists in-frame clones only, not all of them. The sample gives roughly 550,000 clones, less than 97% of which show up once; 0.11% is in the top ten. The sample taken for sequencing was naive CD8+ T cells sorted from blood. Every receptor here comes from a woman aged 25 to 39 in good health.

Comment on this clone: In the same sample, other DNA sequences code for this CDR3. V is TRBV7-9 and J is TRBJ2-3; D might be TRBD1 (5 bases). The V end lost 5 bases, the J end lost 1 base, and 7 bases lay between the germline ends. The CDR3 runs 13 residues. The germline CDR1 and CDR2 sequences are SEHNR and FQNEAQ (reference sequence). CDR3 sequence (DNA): TGTGCCAGCAGCCTAGGGGGCACAGATACGCAGTATTTT. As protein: CASSLGGTDTQYF.

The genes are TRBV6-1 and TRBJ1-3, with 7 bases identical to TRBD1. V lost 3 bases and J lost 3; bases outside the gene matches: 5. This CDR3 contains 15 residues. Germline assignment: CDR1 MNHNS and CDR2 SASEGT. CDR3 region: CASSEGQLFGNTIYF. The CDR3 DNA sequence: TGTGCCAGCAGTGAGGGACAGCTTTTTGGAAACACCATATATTTT.

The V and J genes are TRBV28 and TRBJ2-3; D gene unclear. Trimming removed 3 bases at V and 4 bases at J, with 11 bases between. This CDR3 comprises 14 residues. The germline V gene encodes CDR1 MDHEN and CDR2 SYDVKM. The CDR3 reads CASSFHLTPDTQYF. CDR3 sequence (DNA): TGTGCCAGCAGTTTCCACCTGACACCAGATACGCAGTATTTT. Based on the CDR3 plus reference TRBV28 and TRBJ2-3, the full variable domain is DVKVTQSSRYLVKRTGEKVFLECVQDMDHENMFWYRQDPGLGLRLIYFSYDVKMKEKGDIPEGYSVSREKKERFSLILESASTNQTSMYLCASSFHLTPDTQYFGPGTRLTVL.

CDR3 sequence: CASSIAGEFANTQYF. The CDR3 nucleotides read TGTGCCAGCAGCATAGCGGGAGAGTTTGCGAATACGCAGTATTTT. V usage is TRBV21-1 and J usage is TRBJ2-3; the D call TRBD2 from the table was never checked on the DNA. TRBV21-1 represents a pseudogene. This CDR3 spans 15 amino acids.

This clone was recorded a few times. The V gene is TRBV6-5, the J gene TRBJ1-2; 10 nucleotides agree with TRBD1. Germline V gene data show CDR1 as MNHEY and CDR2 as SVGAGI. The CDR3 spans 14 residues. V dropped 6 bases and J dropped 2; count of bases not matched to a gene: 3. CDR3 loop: CASSPGQGNYGYTF. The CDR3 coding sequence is TGTGCCAGCAGCCCGGGACAGGGGAACTATGGCTACACCTTC.

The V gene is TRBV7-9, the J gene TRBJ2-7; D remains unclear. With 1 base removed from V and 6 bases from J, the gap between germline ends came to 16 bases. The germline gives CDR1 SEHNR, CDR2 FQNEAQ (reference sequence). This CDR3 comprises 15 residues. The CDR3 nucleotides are TGTGCCAGCAGCTTAGACCAGTTTAACTACGGCGAGCAGTACTTC. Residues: CASSLDQFNYGEQYF.

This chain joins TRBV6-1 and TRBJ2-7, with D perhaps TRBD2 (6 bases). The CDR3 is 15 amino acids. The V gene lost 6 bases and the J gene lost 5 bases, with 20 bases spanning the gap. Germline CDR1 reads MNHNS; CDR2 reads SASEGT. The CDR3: CASRGTGTRGDEQYF. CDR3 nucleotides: TGTGCCAGCAGGGGGACGGGGACCCGCGGGGACGAGCAGTACTTC.

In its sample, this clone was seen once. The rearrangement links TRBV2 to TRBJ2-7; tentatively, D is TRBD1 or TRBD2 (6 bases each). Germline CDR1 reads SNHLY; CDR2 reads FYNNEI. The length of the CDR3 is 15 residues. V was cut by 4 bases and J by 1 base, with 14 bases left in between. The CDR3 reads CASSVGRGGSYEQYF. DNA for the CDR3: TGTGCCAGCAGTGTGGGCAGGGGAGGTTCCTACGAGCAGTACTTC.

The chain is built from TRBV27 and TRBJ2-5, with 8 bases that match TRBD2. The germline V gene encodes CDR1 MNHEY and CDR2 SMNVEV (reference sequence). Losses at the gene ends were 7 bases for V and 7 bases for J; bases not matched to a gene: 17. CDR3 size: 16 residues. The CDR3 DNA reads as TGTGCCAGCAATTATTACCCCCCGGGACTAGGGGGGACCCAGTACTTC. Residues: CASNYYPPGLGGTQYF.

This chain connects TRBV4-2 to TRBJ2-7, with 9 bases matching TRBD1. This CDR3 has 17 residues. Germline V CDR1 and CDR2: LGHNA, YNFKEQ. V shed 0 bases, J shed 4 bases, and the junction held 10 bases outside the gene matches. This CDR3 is CASSQDGAQGARYEQYF. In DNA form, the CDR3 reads TGTGCCAGCAGCCAAGATGGGGCACAGGGGGCTCGGTACGAGCAGTACTTC.

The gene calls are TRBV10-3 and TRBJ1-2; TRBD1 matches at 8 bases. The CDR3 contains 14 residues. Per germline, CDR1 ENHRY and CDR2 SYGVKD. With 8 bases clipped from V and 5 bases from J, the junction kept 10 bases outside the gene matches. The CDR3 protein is CAIFSGQGEYGYTF. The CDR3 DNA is TGTGCCATCTTCTCTGGACAGGGAGAGTATGGCTACACCTTC.

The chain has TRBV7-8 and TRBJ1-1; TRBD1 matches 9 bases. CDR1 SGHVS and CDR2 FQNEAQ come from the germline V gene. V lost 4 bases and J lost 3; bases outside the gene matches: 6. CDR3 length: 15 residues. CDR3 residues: CASSSGQGSHTEAFF. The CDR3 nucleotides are TGTGCCAGCAGCTCTGGACAGGGGTCTCACACTGAAGCTTTCTTT.

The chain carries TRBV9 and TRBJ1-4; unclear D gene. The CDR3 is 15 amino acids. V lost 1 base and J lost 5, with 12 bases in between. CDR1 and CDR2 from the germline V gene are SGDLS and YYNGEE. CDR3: CASSVFGQNNEKLFF. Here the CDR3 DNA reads TGTGCCAGCAGCGTATTTGGGCAGAACAATGAAAAACTGTTTTTT.

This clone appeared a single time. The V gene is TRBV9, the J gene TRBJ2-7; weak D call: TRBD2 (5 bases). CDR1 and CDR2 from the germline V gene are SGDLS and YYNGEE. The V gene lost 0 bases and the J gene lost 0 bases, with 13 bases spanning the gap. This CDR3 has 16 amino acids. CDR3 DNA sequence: TGTGCCAGCAGCGTAGTTGAGGGATACGGCTCCTACGAGCAGTACTTC. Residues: CASSVVEGYGSYEQYF.

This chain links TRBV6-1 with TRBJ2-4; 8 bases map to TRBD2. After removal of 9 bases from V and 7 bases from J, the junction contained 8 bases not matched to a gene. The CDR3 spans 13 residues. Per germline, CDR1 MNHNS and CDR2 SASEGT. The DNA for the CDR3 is TGTGCCAGTTCCCAGGGACTAGGGAACATTCAGTACTTC. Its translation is CASSQGLGNIQYF.

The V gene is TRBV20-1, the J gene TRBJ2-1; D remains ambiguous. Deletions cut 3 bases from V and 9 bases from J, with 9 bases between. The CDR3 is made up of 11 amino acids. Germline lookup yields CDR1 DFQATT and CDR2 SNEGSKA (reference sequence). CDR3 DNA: TGCAGTGCTAGGCCGGGTGGTGAGCAGTTCTTC. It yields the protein CSARPGGEQFF.

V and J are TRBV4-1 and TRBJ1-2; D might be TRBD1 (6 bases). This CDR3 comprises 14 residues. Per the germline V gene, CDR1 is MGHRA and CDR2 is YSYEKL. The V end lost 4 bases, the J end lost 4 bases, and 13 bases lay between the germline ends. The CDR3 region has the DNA TGCGCCAGCAGCCCATCGACAGGATCCTATGGCTACACCTTC. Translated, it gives CASSPSTGSYGYTF.

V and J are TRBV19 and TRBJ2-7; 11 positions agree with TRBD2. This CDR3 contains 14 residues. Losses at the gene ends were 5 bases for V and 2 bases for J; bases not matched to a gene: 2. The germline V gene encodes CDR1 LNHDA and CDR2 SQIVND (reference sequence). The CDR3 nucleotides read TGTGCCAGTAGTGGGACTAGCGGAGCCTACGAGCAGTACTTC. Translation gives CASSGTSGAYEQYF.

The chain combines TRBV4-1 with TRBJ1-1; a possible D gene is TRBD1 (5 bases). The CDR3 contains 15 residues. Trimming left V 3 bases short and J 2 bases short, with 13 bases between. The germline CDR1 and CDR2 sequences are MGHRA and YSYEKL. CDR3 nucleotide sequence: TGCGCCAGCAGCCAGGATGACAGATTTAACACTGAAGCTTTCTTT. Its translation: CASSQDDRFNTEAFF.

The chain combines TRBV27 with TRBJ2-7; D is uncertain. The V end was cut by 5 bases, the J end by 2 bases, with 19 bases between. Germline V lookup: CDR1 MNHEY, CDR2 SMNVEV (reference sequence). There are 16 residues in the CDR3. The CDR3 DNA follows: TGTGCCAGCAGTCCGGCGCCCGGTCCGGGTCCCTACGAGCAGTACTTC. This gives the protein CASSPAPGPGPYEQYF.